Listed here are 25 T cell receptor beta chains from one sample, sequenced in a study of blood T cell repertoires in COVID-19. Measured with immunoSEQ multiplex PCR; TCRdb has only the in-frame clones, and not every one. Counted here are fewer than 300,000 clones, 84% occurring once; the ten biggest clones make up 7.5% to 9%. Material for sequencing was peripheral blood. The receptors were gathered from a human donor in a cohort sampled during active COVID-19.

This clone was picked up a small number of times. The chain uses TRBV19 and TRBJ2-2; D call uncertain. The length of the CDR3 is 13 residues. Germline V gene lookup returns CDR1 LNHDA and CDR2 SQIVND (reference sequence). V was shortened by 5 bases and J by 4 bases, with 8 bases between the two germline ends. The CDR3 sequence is CASSGLSTGELFF. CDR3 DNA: TGTGCCAGTAGTGGTCTCAGCACCGGGGAGCTGTTTTTT.

In DNA, the CDR3 is TGTGCCAGCAGCTTAGTACTAGCGGGTAACACCGGGGAGCTGTTTTTT. This translates into CASSLVLAGNTGELFF. This chain uses TRBV11-3 with TRBJ2-2; 9 positions match TRBD2. There are 16 residues in the CDR3. Germline CDR1 is SGHNT and CDR2 is YENEEA. After removal of 1 base from V and 2 bases from J, the junction contained 2 bases not matched to a gene.

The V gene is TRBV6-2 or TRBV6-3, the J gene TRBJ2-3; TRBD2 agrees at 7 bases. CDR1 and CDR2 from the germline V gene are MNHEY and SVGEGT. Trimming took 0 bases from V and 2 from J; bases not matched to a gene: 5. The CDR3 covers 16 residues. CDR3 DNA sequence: TGTGCCAGCAGTTACTCGCCGCGGGAGCCCACAGATACGCAGTATTTT. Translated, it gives CASSYSPREPTDTQYF.

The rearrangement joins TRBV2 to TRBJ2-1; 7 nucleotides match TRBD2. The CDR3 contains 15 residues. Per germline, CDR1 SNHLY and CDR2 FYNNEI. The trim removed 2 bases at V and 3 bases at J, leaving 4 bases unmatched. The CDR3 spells CASSEPGGLYNEQFF. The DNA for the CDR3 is TGTGCCAGCAGTGAACCGGGAGGCCTCTACAATGAGCAGTTCTTC.

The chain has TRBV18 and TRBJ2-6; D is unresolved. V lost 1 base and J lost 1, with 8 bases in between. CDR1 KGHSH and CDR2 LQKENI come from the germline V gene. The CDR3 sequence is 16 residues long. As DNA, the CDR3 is TGTGCCAGCTCACCACTGGCGGATTCTGGGGCCAACGTCCTGACTTTC. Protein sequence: CASSPLADSGANVLTF.

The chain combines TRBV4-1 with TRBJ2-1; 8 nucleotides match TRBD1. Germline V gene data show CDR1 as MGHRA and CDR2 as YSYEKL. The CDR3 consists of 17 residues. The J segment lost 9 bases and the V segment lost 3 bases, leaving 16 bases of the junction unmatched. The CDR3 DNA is TGCGCCAGCAGCCAGGTCAGGGGGCGCTTTGGGGTTGGTGAGCAGTTCTTC. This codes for CASSQVRGRFGVGEQFF.

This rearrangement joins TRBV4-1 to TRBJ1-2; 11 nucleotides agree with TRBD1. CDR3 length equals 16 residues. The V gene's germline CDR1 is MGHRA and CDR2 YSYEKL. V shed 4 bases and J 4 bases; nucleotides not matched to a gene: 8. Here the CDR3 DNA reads TGCGCCAGCAGCCCGGACAGGGGGCTGGTAAGCTATGGCTACACCTTC. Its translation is CASSPDRGLVSYGYTF.

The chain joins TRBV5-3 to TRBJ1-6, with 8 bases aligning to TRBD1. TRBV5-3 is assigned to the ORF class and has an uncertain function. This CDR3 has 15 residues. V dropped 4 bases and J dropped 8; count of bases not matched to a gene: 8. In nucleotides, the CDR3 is TGTGCCAGAAGCCTACAGGGGGTGGTGGATTCACCCCTCCACTTT. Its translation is CARSLQGVVDSPLHF.

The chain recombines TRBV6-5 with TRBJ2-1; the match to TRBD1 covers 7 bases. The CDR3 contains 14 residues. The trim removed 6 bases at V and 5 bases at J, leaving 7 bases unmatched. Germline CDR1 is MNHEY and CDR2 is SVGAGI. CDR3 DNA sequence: TGTGCCAGCAGACAGGGGATCCGAAACAATGAGCAGTTCTTC. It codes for CASRQGIRNNEQFF.

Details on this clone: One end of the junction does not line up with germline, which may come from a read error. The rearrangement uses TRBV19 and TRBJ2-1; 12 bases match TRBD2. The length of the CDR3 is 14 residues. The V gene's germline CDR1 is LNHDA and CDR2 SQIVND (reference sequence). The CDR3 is CASSTLSSGRGRVF. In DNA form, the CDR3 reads TGTGCCAGTAGTACCCTATCTAGCGGGAGGGGCCGCGTCTTC.

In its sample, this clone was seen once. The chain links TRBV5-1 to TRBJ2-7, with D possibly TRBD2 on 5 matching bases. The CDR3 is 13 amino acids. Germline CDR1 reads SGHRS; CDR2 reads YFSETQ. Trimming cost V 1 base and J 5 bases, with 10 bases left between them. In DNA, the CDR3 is TGCGCCAGCAGCTTGACTAGTTTCCACGAGCAGTACTTC. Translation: CASSLTSFHEQYF.

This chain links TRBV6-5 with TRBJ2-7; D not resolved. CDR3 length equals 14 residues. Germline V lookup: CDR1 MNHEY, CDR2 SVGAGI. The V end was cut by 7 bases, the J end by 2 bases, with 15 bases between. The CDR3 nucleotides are TGTGCCAGCATTACTTGGGCCGAGACCTACGAGCAGTACTTC. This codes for CASITWAETYEQYF.

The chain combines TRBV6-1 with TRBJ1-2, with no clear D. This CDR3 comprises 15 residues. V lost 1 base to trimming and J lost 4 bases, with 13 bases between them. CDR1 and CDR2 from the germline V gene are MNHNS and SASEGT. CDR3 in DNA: TGTGCCAGCAGTGAAGGTTTCAGGAACATCTATGGCTACACCTTC. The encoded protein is CASSEGFRNIYGYTF.

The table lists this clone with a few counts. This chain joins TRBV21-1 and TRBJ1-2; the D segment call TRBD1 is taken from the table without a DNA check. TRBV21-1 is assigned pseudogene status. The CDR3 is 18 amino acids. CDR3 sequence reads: CASSKVLPGDRSNYGYTF. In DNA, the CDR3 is TGTGCCAGCAGCAAAGTTCTCCCCGGGGACAGGAGTAACTATGGCTACACCTTC.

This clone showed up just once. The CDR3: CASKRDRGNTGELFF. DNA for the CDR3: TGTGCCAGTAAGAGGGACAGGGGGAACACCGGGGAGCTGTTTTTT. This chain uses TRBV19 with TRBJ2-2, with 10 bases matching TRBD1. The germline V gene has CDR1 LNHDA and CDR2 SQIVND (reference sequence). The CDR3 length is 15 residues. V was pared by 7 bases and J by 1 base, with 3 bases of the junction left unmatched.

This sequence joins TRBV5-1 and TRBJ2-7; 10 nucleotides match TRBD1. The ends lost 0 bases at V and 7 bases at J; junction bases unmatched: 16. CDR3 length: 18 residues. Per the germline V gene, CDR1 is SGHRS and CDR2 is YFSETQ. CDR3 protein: CASSLATGTGVFPREQYF. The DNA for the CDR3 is TGCGCCAGCAGCTTGGCCACCGGGACAGGGGTTTTTCCGAGGGAGCAGTACTTC.

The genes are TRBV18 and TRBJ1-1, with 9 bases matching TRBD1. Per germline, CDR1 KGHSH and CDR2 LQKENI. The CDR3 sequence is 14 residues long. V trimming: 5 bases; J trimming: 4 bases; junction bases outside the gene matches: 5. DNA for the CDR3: TGTGCCAGCTCAGCACAGGGGGCTGGCACTGAAGCTTTCTTT. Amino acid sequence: CASSAQGAGTEAFF.

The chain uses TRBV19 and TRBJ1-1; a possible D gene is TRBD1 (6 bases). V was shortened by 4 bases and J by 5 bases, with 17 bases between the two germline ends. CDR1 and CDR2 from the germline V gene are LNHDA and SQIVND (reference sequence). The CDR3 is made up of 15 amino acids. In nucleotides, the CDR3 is TGTGCCAGTAGTAACCCGGGCAGGGGATCTACTGAAGCTTTCTTT. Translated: CASSNPGRGSTEAFF.

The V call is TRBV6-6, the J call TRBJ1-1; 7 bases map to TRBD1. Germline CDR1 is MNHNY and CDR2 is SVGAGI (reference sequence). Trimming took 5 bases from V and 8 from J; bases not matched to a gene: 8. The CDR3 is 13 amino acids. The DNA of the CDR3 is TGTGCCAGCAGTCCGAGAAGGGACAGCGAAGCTTTCTTT. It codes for CASSPRRDSEAFF.

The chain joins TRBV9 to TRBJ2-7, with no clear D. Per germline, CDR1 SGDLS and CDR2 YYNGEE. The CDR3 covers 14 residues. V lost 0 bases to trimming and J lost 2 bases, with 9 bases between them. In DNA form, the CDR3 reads TGTGCCAGCAGCGTAGAATTGCAGACCTACGAGCAGTACTTC. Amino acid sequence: CASSVELQTYEQYF.

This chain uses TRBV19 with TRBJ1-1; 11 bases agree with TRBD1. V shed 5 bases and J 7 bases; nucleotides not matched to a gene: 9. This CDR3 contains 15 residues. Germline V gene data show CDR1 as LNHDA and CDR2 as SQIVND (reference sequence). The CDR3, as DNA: TGTGCCAGTAGTCGATATCCCGGGACAGGGGGTGAAGCTTTCTTT. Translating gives CASSRYPGTGGEAFF.

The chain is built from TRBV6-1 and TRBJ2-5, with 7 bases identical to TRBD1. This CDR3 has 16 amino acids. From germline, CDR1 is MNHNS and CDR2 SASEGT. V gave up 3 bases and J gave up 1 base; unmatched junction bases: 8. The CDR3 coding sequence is TGTGCCAGCAGTGATGAATGGGGGACAGCCCAAGAGACCCAGTACTTC. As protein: CASSDEWGTAQETQYF.

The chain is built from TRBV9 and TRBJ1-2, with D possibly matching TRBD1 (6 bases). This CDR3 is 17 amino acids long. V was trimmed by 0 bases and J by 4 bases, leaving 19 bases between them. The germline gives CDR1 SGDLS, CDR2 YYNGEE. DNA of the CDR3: TGTGCCAGCAGCGTAGCTGGGGAGGGGGGCGCGTCCTATGGCTACACCTTC. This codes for CASSVAGEGGASYGYTF. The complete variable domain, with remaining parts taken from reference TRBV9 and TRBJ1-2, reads DSGVTQTPKHLITATGQRVTLRCSPRSGDLSVYWYQQSLDQGLQFLIQYYNGEERAKGNILERFSAQQFPDLHSELNLSSLELGDSALYFCASSVAGEGGASYGYTFGSGTRLTVV.

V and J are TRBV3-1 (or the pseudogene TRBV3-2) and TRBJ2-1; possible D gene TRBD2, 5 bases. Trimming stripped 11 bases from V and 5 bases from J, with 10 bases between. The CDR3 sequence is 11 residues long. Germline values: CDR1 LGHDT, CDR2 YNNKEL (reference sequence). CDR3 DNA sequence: TGTGCCGTTCGGACTCACAATGAGCAGTTCTTC. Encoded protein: CAVRTHNEQFF.

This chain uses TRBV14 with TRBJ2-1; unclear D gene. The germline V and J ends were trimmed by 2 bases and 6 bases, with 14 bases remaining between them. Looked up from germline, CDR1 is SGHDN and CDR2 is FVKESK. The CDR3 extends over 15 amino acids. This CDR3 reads CASSQISPAGNEQFF. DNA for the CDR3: TGTGCCAGCAGCCAAATCTCCCCAGCAGGCAATGAGCAGTTCTTC.